This T cell receptor beta chain was identified in a study of T cell repertoires in cytomegalovirus infection. Per the germline V gene, CDR1 is SGHKS and CDR2 is YYEKEE (reference sequence). The CDR3 has 15 amino acids. The V end lost 1 base, the J end lost 2 bases, and 11 bases lay between the germline ends. Each CDR3 protein is one row after TCRdb ran MiXCR on the reads. Among more than 350,000 distinct CDR3 sequences listed, roughly 31% were seen once. J is TRBJ2-3 and V is TRBV5-5, with D uncertain. This TCR was sampled from a human donor in good health (CMV status not recorded). Some clones in this sample may be carry-over from other donors' samples. The sequenced sample consisted of PBMCs. In DNA form, the CDR3 reads TGTGCCAGCAGCTTGAGTGAGAGTCTCACAGATACGCAGTATTTT. Its translation: CASSLSESLTDTQYF.